This T cell receptor (beta chain) was found in a study of CD8 T cells in ankylosing spondylitis. The study's findings and limits: Reports say disease-linked clones showed up significantly more in matched ankylosing spondylitis synovial fluid. Seemingly characteristic of ankylosing spondylitis blood was a TCR beta motif consisting of under ten highly homologous variants. Certain motif variants had earlier appeared in reactive arthritis synovial fluid and blood.

V lost 0 bases, J lost 4 bases, and 9 bases lay in between. The CDR3 length is 14 residues. Per the germline V gene, CDR1 is PRHDT and CDR2 is FYEKMQ (reference sequence). Quantitative 5'-RACE with molecular barcodes produced the TCR beta libraries. TCRdb re-called the 5' RACE reads with MiXCR, one entry per CDR3 protein. The table records about 52,000 distinct CDR3 sequences, less than 8.5% of them present only once. This clonotype has ten or more counts. The antigen remains unidentified. Sample: blood, either unsorted or a sorted T cell fraction (not recorded which). The receptor was derived from a female donor with ankylosing spondylitis or in good health (not recorded which). The chain is built from TRBV13 and TRBJ1-1; D remains unclear. This CDR3 is CASSLGRPPTEAFF. For the CDR3, the DNA is TGTGCCAGCAGCTTAGGTCGCCCGCCCACTGAAGCTTTCTTT. The entire variable domain, with the rest obtained from reference TRBV13 and TRBJ1-1, is as follows: AAGVIQSPRHLIKEKRETATLKCYPIPRHDTVYWYQQGPGQDPQFLISFYEKMQSDKGSIPDRFSAQQFSDYHSELNMSSLELGDSALYFCASSLGRPPTEAFFGQGTRLTVV.